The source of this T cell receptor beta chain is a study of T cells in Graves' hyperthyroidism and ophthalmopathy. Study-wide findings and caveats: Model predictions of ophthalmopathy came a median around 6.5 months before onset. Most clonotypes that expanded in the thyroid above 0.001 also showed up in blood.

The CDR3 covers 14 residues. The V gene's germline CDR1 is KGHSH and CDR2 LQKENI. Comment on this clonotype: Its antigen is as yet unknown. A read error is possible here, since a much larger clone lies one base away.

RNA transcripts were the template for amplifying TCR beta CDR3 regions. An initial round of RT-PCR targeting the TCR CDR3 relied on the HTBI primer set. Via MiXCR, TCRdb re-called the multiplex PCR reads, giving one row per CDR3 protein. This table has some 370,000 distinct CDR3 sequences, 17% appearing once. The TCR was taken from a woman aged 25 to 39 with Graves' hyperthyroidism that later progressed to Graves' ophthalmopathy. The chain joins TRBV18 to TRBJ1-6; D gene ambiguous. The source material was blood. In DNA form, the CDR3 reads TGTGCCAGCCCACCGGAGGGCCGAAATTCACCCCTCCACTTT. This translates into CASPPEGRNSPLHF.